This T cell receptor beta chain was retrieved from a study of beta chain features in type 1 diabetes (dated by TCRdb to 2016 to 2019). For the wider study: Patients and healthy donors did not differ in mean age, gender distribution, total cell number or subset yield. A total of approximately 110,000,000 sorted cells were examined across all samples, and a strong correlation was observed between cell number per subset and RNA yield. The study compared TCRB repertoires of sorted circulating CD4+ T cell subsets between recently diagnosed type 1 diabetes patients and matched healthy donors. Regulatory and stem cell-like memory subsets were isolated from only 8 patients and roughly 8 healthy donors, whereas naive and central memory subsets came from all 30 or so donors.

The CDR3 numbers 15 residues from cysteine through phenylalanine. The entry retains the CDR3 DNA only, 45 bases that are in frame from base 1. Per the germline V gene, SGHVS is the CDR1 and FNYEAQ is the CDR2. V is pruned by 4 bases and J by 0 bases, leaving 6 bases of the junction without a gene match. Overall results and qualifications from the work: Naive, central memory and regulatory TCRB repertoires appeared more similar among patients than among healthy donors. Patients with type 1 diabetes made fewer insertions and deleted more nucleotides at VDJ recombination sites, implying thymic rearrangement abnormalities. Because cDNA was sequenced instead of genomic DNA, activated cells with high expression could be over-represented, although the groups did not differ in activation or CD3 levels. In all four CD4+ subsets, TCRB CDR3 length was moderately but significantly shorter in type 1 diabetes patients. Only small numbers of individuals were included in the HLA sub-analyses, which left unresolved whether HLA type had any influence on TCRB rearrangement. PCR may preferentially amplify shorter templates, but because patient and control samples were amplified and corrected together, any resulting skew would affect both groups equally.

The table lists this clone with a few counts. Its antigen is not yet known. No quality values exist for individual bases; no much larger clone is one base distant. The entire isolated RNA was reverse transcribed using the High Capacity cDNA Reverse Transcription Kit, and thus expressed TCRB transcripts were sequenced. Deep immunoSEQ sequencing was applied to naive, central memory and regulatory T cell samples, giving an average of roughly 3.6 million total reads per sample. After sorted cells were lysed in RLT buffer, RNA was extracted with DNase-treated RNeasy Micro or Mini kits, with the choice depending on cell number. To prevent cross-contamination, each cell subset was processed individually, whereas patient and healthy donor samples were processed jointly. Using the immunoSEQ multiplex PCR, TCRB sequences were amplified from cDNA into 87-bp fragments spanning the CDR3 region. The amplicons were sequenced using the Illumina HiSeq platform. Per the authors' processing: Synthetic template baselines were used to correct PCR bias computationally, reads within Hamming distance 2 were collapsed, and singletons that could not be merged were discarded. Reads were aligned against IMGT so that V, D and J genes, CDR3 length and insertions or deletions at six rearrangement sites could be assigned. Within each subset, clonotype counts were normalized to sorted cell number, and only after that were true diversity and Gini coefficients computed with the tcR R package. The overlap coefficient, calculated on TCRB nucleotide sequences, was used to quantify repertoire sharing. Out-of-frame TCRB sequences from naive cells were analyzed as a proxy for the pre-selection repertoire. What TCRdb holds here is the immuneACCESS table cut down to in-frame rearrangements. Part of the clones is not present; checked against another copy, under half of the missing clones reflect an unresolved V gene, and the others are unexplained. D and trimming were read from the DNA, whereas the V and J calls and clone size are those reported in that table. Counted in this sample were 200,000 to 250,000 clones; 68% of them appeared once. Roughly 0.048% of the sample is in the top ten clones.

Each donor gave one peripheral blood draw, approximately 120 mL on average, collected into heparinised tubes. A BD FACSAria II was used to sort naive, central memory, regulatory and stem cell-like memory CD4+ T cells with a panel that included CD45RO, CCR7, CD25, CD127, CD95 and CD27. All sorted populations exceeded 95% purity. Right away, PBMCs were isolated by Lymphoprep density gradient centrifugation and were stained directly, with no culture step. To minimize batch effects, samples were stained and sorted in pairs, one healthy donor with one patient per experiment. Recombination joined TRBV7-6 with TRBJ2-7; 7 nucleotides in the junction match TRBD1. The source of this sequence is a man between 25 and 39 years old in good health. Sequenced: naive CD4+ T cells from blood. The cell subset or site label corresponds to: true naive CD4+ T cells. This receptor carries the CDR3 CASSSPDRASYEQYF. The bases are TGTGCCAGCAGCTCTCCTGACAGGGCCTCCTACGAGCAGTACTTC.